This is a list of T cell receptor beta chains from one sample in a study of shared clonotypes between healthy human individuals. Method: immunoSEQ multiplex PCR; TCRdb's copy keeps in-frame clones and lacks some. The sample lists some 2,400,000 clones; approximately 95% were seen once. The sequencing input was naive CD4+ T cells sorted from blood. The receptors stem from a young man in good health. Both conserved end residues are part of each CDR3. The D gene is left open where the match is weak. Rows may omit the clone size; those that give it use once, few, many or a size class.

TRBV11-2	-	-	TRBJ2-7	CASSLAYVLQHEQYF	TGTGCCAGCAGCTTAGCTTACGTGCTTCAACACGAGCAGTACTTC
TRBV20-1	-	-	TRBJ1-1	CSAALNTEAFF	TGCAGTGCCGCACTGAACACTGAAGCTTTCTTT
TRBV9	TRBD2	-	TRBJ2-1	CASSDTTGLADTYNEQFF	TGTGCCAGCAGCGACACAACCGGTCTAGCGGACACATACAATGAGCAGTTCTTC
TRBV5-1	-	-	TRBJ2-3	CASRGTLFWGSTDTQYF	TGCGCCAGCCGCGGGACGCTTTTCTGGGGGAGCACAGATACGCAGTATTTT
TRBV4-1	-	-	TRBJ2-1	CASSHPLNEQFF	TGCGCCAGCAGCCACCCCTTAAATGAGCAGTTCTTC
TRBV6-1	TRBD1	-	TRBJ2-1	CASNRDSPTNEQFF	TGTGCCAGTAACCGGGACAGCCCTACAAATGAGCAGTTCTTC
TRBV11-2	TRBD2	once	TRBJ2-7	CASSSLAGSTSYEQYF	TGTGCCAGCAGCTCCCTAGCGGGGAGTACTTCCTACGAGCAGTACTTC
TRBV28	TRBD1	-	TRBJ1-3	CASSGQAHNSGNTIYF	TGTGCCAGCAGCGGACAGGCCCATAACTCTGGAAACACCATATATTTT
TRBV6-1	-	-	TRBJ1-2	CASSEFHSGYGYTF	TGTGCCAGCAGTGAATTCCATTCGGGCTATGGCTACACCTTC
TRBV19	-	-	TRBJ2-2	CASSIDGRNGELFF	TGTGCCAGTAGTATAGATGGTAGAAACGGGGAGCTGTTTTTT
TRBV5-1	-	-	TRBJ2-7	CASSFRKGDEQYF	TGCGCCAGCAGCTTCCGTAAGGGGGACGAGCAGTACTTC
TRBV5-1	-	-	TRBJ2-2	CASSLVRDGELFF	TGCGCCAGCAGCTTGGTCAGGGATGGGGAGCTGTTTTTT
TRBV4-3	TRBD2	-	TRBJ2-7	CASSRRLAELDEQYF	TGCGCCAGCAGCCGGAGACTAGCGGAGCTGGACGAGCAGTACTTC
TRBV5-4	TRBD2	-	TRBJ2-7	CASSPNKRESEQYF	TGTGCCAGCAGCCCCAATAAGCGGGAGAGCGAGCAGTACTTC
TRBV7-9	-	-	TRBJ2-7	CASSSSGDFQYEQYF	TGTGCCAGCAGCTCGAGTGGGGACTTCCAGTACGAGCAGTACTTC
TRBV6-1	TRBD1	-	TRBJ2-7	CASKSSTGTYEQYF	TGTGCCAGCAAAAGTTCGACAGGGACCTACGAGCAGTACTTC
TRBV6-5	-	-	TRBJ2-5	CASRREETQYF	TGTGCCAGCAGACGAGAGGAGACCCAGTACTTC
TRBV27	TRBD2	-	TRBJ2-3	CASTLSGGDTQYF	TGTGCCAGCACACTTAGCGGGGGAGATACGCAGTATTTT
TRBV6-1	TRBD1	-	TRBJ1-1	CASNQGAGTEAFF	TGTGCCAGCAATCAGGGGGCAGGCACTGAAGCTTTCTTT
TRBV10-3	TRBD1	-	TRBJ1-2	CAIGEGAANYGYTF	TGTGCCATCGGCGAGGGGGCAGCTAACTATGGCTACACCTTC
TRBV9	-	-	TRBJ2-3	CASSVGGTPTDTQYF	TGTGCCAGCAGCGTAGGGGGGACACCCACAGATACGCAGTATTTT
TRBV7-2	-	-	TRBJ1-2	CASSHMGVLYGYTF	TGTGCCAGCAGCCACATGGGGGTCCTCTATGGCTACACCTTC
TRBV27	-	-	TRBJ2-7	CASSLWATPSYEQYF	TGTGCCAGCAGCCTATGGGCGACACCTTCCTACGAGCAGTACTTC
TRBV5-1	-	-	TRBJ1-3	CASSLAGSDSGNTIYF	TGCGCCAGCAGCTTGGCGGGAAGTGACTCTGGAAACACCATATATTTT
TRBV5-6	TRBD2	once	TRBJ2-2	CASSTGLAEITGELFF	TGTGCCAGCAGCACGGGACTAGCGGAAATCACCGGGGAGCTGTTTTTT
TRBV5-4	-	-	TRBJ2-5	CASRPGHQKYF	TGTGCCAGCAGGCCGGGACACCAGAAGTACTTC
TRBV4-1	TRBD2	-	TRBJ2-7	CASSQDTSVPYEQYF	TGCGCCAGCAGCCAAGATACTAGCGTACCCTACGAGCAGTACTTC
TRBV7-3	-	-	TRBJ1-1	CASSPSVGGVNEAFF	TGTGCCAGCAGCCCTTCGGTCGGAGGGGTGAATGAAGCTTTCTTT
TRBV7-3	-	once	TRBJ2-1	CASSLTGGLDLNEQFF	TGTGCCAGCAGCTTAACGGGGGGACTCGATTTAAATGAGCAGTTCTTC
TRBV6-1	TRBD1	-	TRBJ2-1	CASSGADRPSYNEQFF	TGTGCCAGCAGTGGGGCGGACAGGCCCTCCTACAATGAGCAGTTCTTC
TRBV5-1	-	-	TRBJ2-2	CASSLVQTTGELFF	TGCGCCAGCAGCTTGGTTCAGACCACCGGGGAGCTGTTTTTT
TRBV5-4	-	-	TRBJ2-4	CASSLGLGDGKNIQYF	TGTGCCAGCAGCTTGGGTCTAGGGGATGGCAAAAACATTCAGTACTTC
TRBV30	TRBD2	-	TRBJ2-1	CAWGPGLAVYNEQFF	TGTGCCTGGGGACCGGGACTAGCGGTATACAATGAGCAGTTCTTC
TRBV6-1	-	-	TRBJ1-5	CASSVAGGNQPQHF	TGTGCCAGCAGTGTAGCAGGTGGTAATCAGCCCCAGCATTTT
TRBV5-1	-	-	TRBJ2-1	CASSPGTSPHEQFF	TGCGCCAGCAGCCCCGGGACATCCCCCCATGAGCAGTTCTTC
TRBV9	TRBD2	-	TRBJ2-5	CASNPGTSGSETQYF	TGTGCCAGCAATCCCGGGACTAGCGGGAGTGAGACCCAGTACTTC
TRBV2	-	-	TRBJ1-2	CASKENYGYTF	TGTGCCAGCAAGGAGAACTATGGCTACACCTTC
TRBV19	TRBD1	once	TRBJ1-2	CAKNGDRGHYGYTF	TGTGCCAAAAATGGGGACAGGGGGCACTATGGCTACACCTTC
TRBV6-1	-	-	TRBJ1-1	CASCTGTEAFF	TGTGCCAGCTGTACAGGGACTGAAGCTTTCTTT
TRBV2	TRBD1	-	TRBJ1-3	CASGDRASGNTIYF	TGTGCCAGCGGGGACAGGGCCTCTGGAAACACCATATATTTT
TRBV21-1	-	-	TRBJ1-5	CASSKGPRQHGGQPQHF	TGTGCCAGCAGCAAGGGGCCGAGGCAGCACGGCGGTCAGCCCCAGCATTTT
TRBV19	-	-	TRBJ1-1	CASSTRTGNTEAFF	TGTGCCAGTAGTACACGGACGGGGAACACTGAAGCTTTCTTT
TRBV18	TRBD1	-	TRBJ2-7	CASTRAGDRGPREQYF	TGTGCCAGCACCCGGGCCGGGGACAGGGGACCGAGAGAGCAGTACTTC
TRBV7-9	-	-	TRBJ1-4	CASSLTGLKLFF	TGTGCCAGCAGCTTAACCGGGTTGAAACTGTTTTTT
TRBV6-5	-	-	TRBJ1-4	CASSPGHVNEKLFF	TGTGCCAGCAGCCCCGGACATGTTAATGAAAAACTGTTTTTT
TRBV7-2	-	-	TRBJ2-5	CASSLTISQGNQETQYF	TGTGCCAGCAGCTTAACGATCAGCCAGGGCAACCAAGAGACCCAGTACTTC
TRBV6-5	-	-	TRBJ1-2	CASSYSPFPGNYGYTF	TGTGCCAGCAGTTACTCCCCCTTCCCGGGTAACTATGGCTACACCTTC
TRBV4-2	TRBD1	-	TRBJ2-3	CASSQGSGQGVADTQYF	TGTGCCAGCAGCCAAGGATCCGGACAGGGGGTTGCAGATACGCAGTATTTT
TRBV5-6	-	-	TRBJ1-5	CASTVLRADSNQPQHF	TGTGCCAGCACCGTGTTGAGGGCAGATAGCAATCAGCCCCAGCATTTT
TRBV10-2	TRBD2	-	TRBJ2-7	CASGGTSGYLDEQYF	TGCGCCAGCGGGGGGACTAGCGGCTATCTCGACGAGCAGTACTTC
TRBV21-1	-	-	TRBJ2-3	CASSKLAGCSTDTQYF	TGTGCCAGCAGTAAACTAGCGGGATGTAGCACAGATACGCAGTATTTT
TRBV28	TRBD1	-	TRBJ1-2	CASHRQGSGYTF	TGTGCCAGCCATAGACAGGGGAGTGGCTACACCTTC
TRBV4-1	-	-	TRBJ1-1	CASSQVDVNTEAFF	TGCGCCAGCAGCCAAGTTGACGTGAACACTGAAGCTTTCTTT